Given below is one T cell receptor beta chain in context. This sample stems from a study of blood T cell repertoires in COVID-19. The cohort comprised adults aged roughly 18 to 95 years residing in approximately 22 US areas. The study assigned cohorts using participant-reported clinical history. Recovered Cohort 3 donors showed two negative PCRs, clearance, or symptom resolution. The CDR3 loop spans 11 amino acids. Germline CDR1 reads WSHSY; CDR2 reads SAAADI. V was trimmed by 2 bases and J by 12 bases, leaving 10 bases between them. Source study methods: Amplification with reference gene primers provided the estimates of nucleated cell counts. Profiled with immunoSEQ multiplex PCR; TCRdb holds only in-frame clones, not every one. The V and J calls and clone size come from that table; D and trimming were worked out from the DNA. The sample lists almost 500,000 clones, about 85% seen once, with 7% to 10% in the top ten.

This TCR was sampled from a woman aged 55-70 years who had recovered from COVID-19. The chain employs TRBV10-2 and TRBJ1-1; no reliable D call. Sequenced material: PBMCs or T cells enriched from blood (not recorded which). CDR3 amino acids: CASSEGRGTFF. In nucleotides, the CDR3 is TGCGCCAGCAGTGAGGGGCGGGGAACTTTCTTT.